This is a list of T cell receptor beta chains from one sample in a study of T cell responses to AZD1222 COVID-19 vaccine. Some clones are missing from TCRdb's copy, which holds only in-frame ones; the method was immunoSEQ multiplex PCR. The sample lists about 88,000 clones, 90% occurring once. Sample: peripheral blood, taken 28 days after the second AZD1222 dose. Receptors were obtained from an adult who received the AZD1222 COVID-19 vaccine. CDR3s include the opening cysteine and the closing phenylalanine or tryptophan.

v_call cdr3_aa
TRBV19 CASIRGQGATEAFF
TRBV19 CASRKRGSYGYTF
TRBV24-1 CATKTPGQGAYEQYF
TRBV19 CASSNPFSGRGGETQYF
TRBV3-1/TRBV3-2 CASSQVAGDSEAFF
TRBV6-5 CASSPQVEQFF
TRBV19 CASSILVGQGVNTQYF
TRBV5-1 CASKPGLGNEKLFF
TRBV6-5 CASSYPGSGGYTF
TRBV10-1 CASSPQGKEKLFF
TRBV3-1/TRBV3-2 CASSRDRPGGSPLHF
TRBV6-5 CASSLDRANYGYTF
TRBV4-3 CASSRTSGGGQETQYF
TRBV25-1 CASRRTANTEAFF
TRBV28 CASSLRTGYGYTF
TRBV7-9 CASSLEGSAEAFF
TRBV24-1 CATAGGASNQPQHF
TRBV12-2 CASRSLGLGAQYF
TRBV30 CAWSRRSTGELFF
TRBV10-1 CATGHYYQPQHF
TRBV5-8 CASSFRQGATNEKLFF
TRBV4-3 CASSPAALNSPLHF
TRBV6-1 CASSEVELGRGRGYTF
TRBV10-3 CASTGDNEQFF
TRBV5-4 CASSLGGQGGDTQYF
TRBV6-5 CASSLSGGRNEQYF
TRBV28 CASSSPLSRRHTGELFF
TRBV3-1/TRBV3-2 CASSQSAEQFF
TRBV28 CASSQTGLYEQYF
TRBV11-2 CASSFRQATNEKLFF
TRBV28 CASSLLGLLKPQHF
TRBV6-5 CASTSDSVLSYGYTF
TRBV9 CASSVAQGDYNEQFF
TRBV3-1/TRBV3-2 CASSLPGRTNTEAFF
TRBV6-5 CASSGQGLGPDTQYF
TRBV2 CASSSWGLNQPQHF
TRBV6-5 CASSPDPSSYEQYF
TRBV28 CATQNGWTEAFF
TRBV5-1 CASSLEGRTGGNEQYF
TRBV3-1/TRBV3-2 CASSQGFYNSPLHF